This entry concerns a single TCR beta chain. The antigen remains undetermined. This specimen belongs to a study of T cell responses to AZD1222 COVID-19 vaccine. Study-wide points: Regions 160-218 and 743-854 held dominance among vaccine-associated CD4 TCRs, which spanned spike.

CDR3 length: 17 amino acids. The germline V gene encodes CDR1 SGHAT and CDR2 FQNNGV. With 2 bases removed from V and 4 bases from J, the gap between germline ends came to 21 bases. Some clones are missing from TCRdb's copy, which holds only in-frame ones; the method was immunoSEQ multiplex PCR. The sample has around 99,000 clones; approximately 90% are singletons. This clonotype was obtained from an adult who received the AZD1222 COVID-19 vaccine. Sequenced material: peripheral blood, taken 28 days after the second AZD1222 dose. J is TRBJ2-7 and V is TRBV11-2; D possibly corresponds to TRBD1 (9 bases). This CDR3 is CASSLTLAGGQGYEQYF. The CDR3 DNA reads TGTGCCAGCAGCTTAACTTTGGCGGGGGGACAGGGATACGAGCAGTACTTC. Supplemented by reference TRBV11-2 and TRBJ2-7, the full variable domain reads EAGVAQSPRYKIIEKRQSVAFWCNPISGHATLYWYQQILGQGPKLLIQFQNNGVVDDSQLPKDRFSAERLKGVDSTLKIQPAKLEDSAVYLCASSLTLAGGQGYEQYFGPGTRLTVT.